This T cell receptor (beta chain) was observed in a study of T cell repertoires in ileal Crohn's disease. About the research overall: All patients had surgery for stricturing (around 61%) or penetrating (about 39%) disease. Study results and limitations: Active smokers at surgery had more clonal expansions than non-smokers.

Produced via immunoSEQ multiplex PCR; TCRdb's table is partial and in-frame only. Altogether 15,000 to 20,000 clones are present, under 95% being singletons, with the ten largest covering 3% to 3.5%. Germline V gene data show CDR1 as MNHNS and CDR2 as SASEGT. This CDR3 region has 12 residues. The V gene lost 8 bases and the J gene lost 3 bases, with 10 bases spanning the gap. In regard to this clone: Its target is unknown.

This chain links TRBV6-1 with TRBJ1-2; a weak D match, TRBD1 (5 bases). Material: ileal tissue. This TCR came from an adult with Crohn's disease. The CDR3 loop is CASSDSHYGYTF. The CDR3 DNA reads as TGTGCCAGCTCCGACAGCCACTATGGCTACACCTTC.